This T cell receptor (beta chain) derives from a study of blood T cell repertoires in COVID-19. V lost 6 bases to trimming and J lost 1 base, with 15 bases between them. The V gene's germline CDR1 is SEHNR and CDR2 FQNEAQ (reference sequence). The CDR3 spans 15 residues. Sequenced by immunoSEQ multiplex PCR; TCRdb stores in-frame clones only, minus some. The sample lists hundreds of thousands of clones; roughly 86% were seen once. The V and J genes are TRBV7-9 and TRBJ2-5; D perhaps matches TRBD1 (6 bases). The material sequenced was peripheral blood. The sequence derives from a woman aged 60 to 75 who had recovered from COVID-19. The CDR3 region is CASSRGGDGQETQYF. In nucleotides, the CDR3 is TGTGCCAGCAGTCGAGGGGGAGACGGCCAAGAGACCCAGTACTTC.